The 10 T cell receptor beta chains given below trace back to one sample, sequenced in a study of metastatic and nonmetastatic thyroid tumors (dated by TCRdb to 2018 to 2021). The library was built by means of PCR. The sequencer listed for this sample is Illumina HiSeq 4000. TCRdb reran the public reads through fastp at Q25 and MiXCR, keeping productive beta chains. Counted in this sample were about 15,000 clones; approximately 23% of them appeared once. Roughly an eighth of the sample comes from the top ten. Before undergoing thyroid surgery, none of the patients had been given any kind of treatment. Sequencing input: tumor tissue. Receptors originate from a female donor with papillary thyroid cancer or a benign thyroid nodule (not recorded which). Some clones in this sample may be carry-over from other donors' samples.

This clone occurred many times. This chain uses TRBV7-6 with TRBJ2-7, with 7 nucleotides matching TRBD1. CDR1 SGHVS and CDR2 FNYEAQ come from the germline V gene. V shed 2 bases and J 5 bases; nucleotides not matched to a gene: 6. The CDR3 sequence is 14 residues long. CDR3 sequence: CASSLSTGSDEQYF. CDR3 coding DNA: TGTGCCAGCAGCTTATCGACAGGGTCGGACGAGCAGTACTTC.

V is TRBV3-1 and J is TRBJ2-7; D may be TRBD1 or TRBD2 (5 bases each). Germline CDR1 reads LGHDT; CDR2 reads YNNKEL (reference sequence). There are 14 residues in the CDR3. The V end lost 1 base, the J end lost 2 bases, and 9 bases lay between the germline ends. In nucleotides, the CDR3 is TGTGCCAGCAGCCAAGGTTGGGGGACCTACGAGCAGTACGTC. It translates to CASSQGWGTYEQYV.

This clone appeared many times. V usage is TRBV5-1 and J usage is TRBJ2-5; D is unclear. V was cut by 2 bases and J by 12 bases, with 17 bases left in between. CDR3 size: 13 residues. Germline assignment: CDR1 SGHRS and CDR2 YFSETQ. CDR3 nucleotides: TGCGCCAGCAGCTTTGATGATTTCGCAGTCAAGTACTTC. As protein: CASSFDDFAVKYF.

The chain uses TRBV30 and TRBJ1-2, with a possible D match to TRBD1 (6 bases). The CDR3 is made up of 12 amino acids. Germline lookup yields CDR1 GTSNPN and CDR2 SVGIG (reference sequence). V lost 4 bases and J lost 8, with 14 bases in between. The CDR3 spells CAWNRALGGYTF. The CDR3 nucleotides read TGTGCCTGGAACAGGGCCCTGGGAGGCTACACCTTC.

This clone was observed many times. This chain uses TRBV7-3 with TRBJ2-1; D is uncertain. V was shortened by 3 bases and J by 2 bases, with 11 bases between the two germline ends. The germline CDR1 and CDR2 sequences are SGHTA and FQGTGA. The CDR3 is 15 amino acids. The CDR3 reads CASSFGYQAYNEQFF. The CDR3 DNA is TGTGCCAGCAGCTTCGGCTACCAAGCCTACAATGAGCAGTTCTTC.

About this clone itself: This may be a read error: a much more frequent sequence differs by one nucleotide. V usage is TRBV5-1 and J usage is TRBJ2-3, with unresolved D. This CDR3 spans 15 amino acids. Germline assignment: CDR1 SGHRS and CDR2 YFSETQ. V lost 0 bases and J lost 7, with 15 bases in between. As DNA, the CDR3 is TGCGCCAGCAGCTTGGCCGGCCCTAGTATATATACGCAGTATTTT. Its translation is CASSLAGPSIYTQYF. Using reference TRBV5-1 and TRBJ2-3 for the parts outside the CDR3, the full variable domain is KAGVTQTPRYLIKTRGQQVTLSCSPISGHRSVSWYQQTPGQGLQFLFEYFSETQRNKGNFPGRFSGRQFSNSRSEMNVSTLELGDSALYLCASSLAGPSIYTQYFGPGTRLTVL.

This clone came up a few times. The V gene is TRBV20-1, the J gene TRBJ2-7, with 8 bases lining up with TRBD2. Looked up from germline, CDR1 is DFQATT and CDR2 is SNEGSKA (reference sequence). The CDR3 has 13 amino acids. Trimming cost V 5 bases and J 4 bases; bases outside gene matches: 7. The CDR3 DNA is TGCAGTGCTGAAGGGGGACTAGTGTACGAGCAGTACTTC. This translates into CSAEGGLVYEQYF.

This clone was observed once. The chain uses TRBV5-5 and TRBJ2-7; no reliable D call. Trimming left V 1 base short and J 0 bases short, with 8 bases between. CDR1 and CDR2 (germline): SGHKS, YYEKEE (reference sequence). The CDR3 consists of 14 residues. The CDR3 sequence: CASSLSWISYEQYF. The CDR3 coding sequence is TGTGCCAGCAGCTTGAGCTGGATCTCCTACGAGCAGTACTTC.

The chain couples TRBV11-3 to TRBJ2-1, with D possibly being TRBD2 (6 bases). The V and J ends lost 5 bases and 4 bases respectively, with 9 bases between them. The CDR3 totals 13 residues. The germline V gene encodes CDR1 SGHNT and CDR2 YENEEA. The CDR3 protein is CASSPGEYNEQFF. DNA of the CDR3: TGTGCCAGCAGCCCGGGGGAGTACAATGAGCAGTTCTTC.

This clone appeared a few times. A single base separates this from a much larger clone, so it may be a read error. The J gene is TRBJ2-5, the V gene TRBV5-1; D call uncertain. Trimming cost V 6 bases and J 5 bases, with 11 bases left between them. Per the germline V gene, CDR1 is SGHRS and CDR2 is YFSETQ. The CDR3 length is 12 residues. CDR3 bases: TGCGCCAGCATCCTCTCGCGGGAGACCCAGTACTTC. It yields the protein CASILSRETQYF. The full variable domain, in which reference TRBV5-1 and TRBJ2-5 provide the parts outside the CDR3, is KAGVTQTPRYLIKTRGQQVTLSCSPISGHRSVSWYQQTPGQGLQFLFEYFSETQRNKGNFPGRFSGRQFSNSRSEMNVSTLELGDSALYLCASILSRETQYFGPGTRLLVL.